A few counts support the clone carrying this T cell receptor beta chain. What it binds is not known. The same CDR3 is also encoded by other DNA sequences in this sample. This CDR3 has 12 amino acids. The sample belongs to a study of beta chain features in type 1 diabetes. Study-level points and caveats: Compared with healthy donors, patients appeared to share more similar naive, central memory and regulatory TCRB repertoires.

All of the isolated RNA was reverse transcribed, so expressed TCRB transcripts were sequenced. Using immunoSEQ multiplex PCR, the repertoire was profiled, and TCRdb retains in-frame clones only, with some absent. The data contain 900,000 or so clones, 15% to 20% of them singletons. What was sequenced was naive CD4+ T cells from blood. The sequence came from a young woman in good health. The rearrangement uses TRBV21-1 and TRBJ1-1; the table's D call TRBD1 went unverified against the DNA. TRBV21-1 is deemed a pseudogene. CDR3 sequence (DNA): TGTGCCAGCAGTAAACAGGGCACTGAAGCTTTCTTT. Translation gives CASSKQGTEAFF.